The source of this T cell receptor (beta chain) is a study of blood T cells in healthy people across ages. The germline V gene encodes CDR1 SGHRS and CDR2 YFSETQ. The CDR3 is 15 amino acids. For the second PCR, which ran for about 7 to 11 cycles, a sample-barcoded 5' primer and a J-beta primer mix were used. MiXCR, applied by TCRdb to the 5' RACE reads, yields one record per CDR3 protein. Of 700,000 to 900,000 distinct CDR3 sequences listed, around 24% are singletons. This clonotype was seen more than once but under ten times. A read error may account for a junction end that differs from germline. This sample also appeared in a second study, on T cells of mothers and their children.

The chain recombines TRBV5-1 with TRBJ1-4, with a possible D match to TRBD1 (6 bases). The sequence came from a boy aged 5-17 years in good health. The sequencing sample was made of blood. CDR3 residues: CASSTRGGSNEKPFF. Here the CDR3 DNA reads TGCGCCAGCAGCACCCGAGGGGGGAGTAATGAAAAACCGTTTTTT.